The 26 T cell receptor beta chains in this list originate from one sample, sequenced in a study of shared clonotypes between healthy human individuals. Profiling relied on immunoSEQ multiplex PCR, and the TCRdb table lists in-frame clones only, not all of them. The sample yields 600,000 to 750,000 clones, roughly 72% seen once. Sequenced: memory CD4+ T cells sorted from blood. Subset specified: CD45RA-negative fraction. The receptors were sampled from a woman in her twenties or thirties in good health.

The chain uses TRBV4-2 and TRBJ2-5; 8 bases agree with TRBD2. With V trimmed by 1 base and J by 7 bases, 17 bases remained unmatched. This CDR3 spans 18 amino acids. Per germline, CDR1 LGHNA and CDR2 YNFKEQ. CDR3 residues: CASSQAETSDPKEGTQYF. CDR3 DNA sequence: TGTGCCAGCAGCCAAGCTGAGACTAGCGACCCGAAGGAGGGGACCCAGTACTTC.

This sequence joins TRBV14 and TRBJ2-3; 9 bases align to TRBD1. The V segment lost 3 bases and the J segment 5 bases; nucleotides outside the gene matches: 6. The CDR3 consists of 15 residues. CDR1 is SGHDN and CDR2 is FVKESK in the germline V gene. CDR3 DNA: TGTGCCAGCAGCCATAACAGGGGGCGTCAAGATACGCAGTATTTT. Translated, it gives CASSHNRGRQDTQYF.

CDR3 in amino acids: CASSLYGGTDTQYF. In nucleotides, the CDR3 is TGTGCCAGCAGCCTGTACGGGGGGACAGATACGCAGTATTTT. The chain combines TRBV13 with TRBJ2-3; 7 positions agree with TRBD2. Trimming took 5 bases from V and 3 from J; bases not matched to a gene: 5. The CDR3 is 14 amino acids. Germline values: CDR1 PRHDT, CDR2 FYEKMQ (reference sequence). The variable domain in full, with the rest retrieved from reference TRBV13 and TRBJ2-3, is AAGVIQSPRHLIKEKRETATLKCYPIPRHDTVYWYQQGPGQDPQFLISFYEKMQSDKGSIPDRFSAQQFSDYHSELNMSSLELGDSALYFCASSLYGGTDTQYFGPGTRLTVL.

This clone has a handful of counts. V usage is TRBV5-4 and J usage is TRBJ2-4, with D perhaps matching TRBD2 (5 bases). Per the germline V gene, CDR1 is SGHNT and CDR2 is YYREEE (reference sequence). This CDR3 contains 14 residues. The V end was cut by 1 base, the J end by 3 bases, with 8 bases between. CDR3 amino acids: CASSLSGVKNIQYF. The CDR3 nucleotides read TGTGCCAGCAGCTTGTCCGGGGTCAAAAACATTCAGTACTTC.

V usage is TRBV2 and J usage is TRBJ1-1; TRBD1 agrees at 8 bases. The CDR3 has 16 residues. Trimming removed 4 bases from V and 0 bases from J; junction bases left unmatched: 7. Germline CDR1 is SNHLY and CDR2 is FYNNEI. In nucleotides, the CDR3 is TGTGCCAGCAGTGGACAGGGGAGTGACCTGAACACTGAAGCTTTCTTT. Amino acids: CASSGQGSDLNTEAFF.

V gene TRBV7-2 combines with J gene TRBJ1-1; no clear D. Germline CDR1 is SGHTA and CDR2 is FQGNSA. The CDR3 sequence is 15 residues long. Trimming stripped 5 bases from V and 2 bases from J, with 15 bases between. The CDR3: CASSGREGVNTEAFF. CDR3 nucleotides: TGTGCCAGCAGCGGGCGGGAGGGCGTCAACACTGAAGCTTTCTTT.

Comments on this clone: Other DNA sequences in this sample translate to the same CDR3. The chain combines TRBV28 with TRBJ1-1; D uncertain. V shed 3 bases and J shed 5 bases, with 4 bases lying between them. Germline V gene sequence: CDR1 MDHEN, CDR2 SYDVKM. The CDR3 has 11 amino acids. As DNA, the CDR3 is TGTGCCAGCAGTTTCTTGACTGAAGCTTTCTTT. It encodes CASSFLTEAFF. Full variable domain (remainder filled in from reference TRBV28 and TRBJ1-1): DVKVTQSSRYLVKRTGEKVFLECVQDMDHENMFWYRQDPGLGLRLIYFSYDVKMKEKGDIPEGYSVSREKKERFSLILESASTNQTSMYLCASSFLTEAFFGQGTRLTVV.

The chain has TRBV7-9 and TRBJ2-1; 7 positions agree with TRBD2. CDR3 length equals 16 residues. Germline values: CDR1 SEHNR, CDR2 FQNEAQ (reference sequence). With V trimmed by 5 bases and J by 0 bases, 7 bases remained unmatched. CDR3 amino acids: CASSQTTSLSYNEQFF. DNA for the CDR3: TGTGCCAGCAGCCAAACGACTAGCCTCTCCTACAATGAGCAGTTCTTC.

This clone was observed a handful of times. Other DNA sequences in this specimen translate into the identical CDR3. The V and J genes are TRBV2 and TRBJ2-2, with D maybe TRBD1 (6 bases). V shed 8 bases and J shed 5 bases, with 12 bases lying between them. Germline V gene data show CDR1 as SNHLY and CDR2 as FYNNEI. CDR3 length: 13 residues. As DNA, the CDR3 is TGTGCCAGCCGGGGCCAGGGGACCGGGGAGCTGTTTTTT. This translates into CASRGQGTGELFF.

The chain is built from TRBV7-9 and TRBJ2-3; 8 bases are shared with TRBD2. J was trimmed by 4 bases and V by 5 bases; bases with no gene match: 8. Per the germline V gene, CDR1 is SEHNR and CDR2 is FQNEAQ (reference sequence). The CDR3 loop spans 15 amino acids. In DNA, the CDR3 is TGTGCCAGCAGCCCAGCGGGAGCGGGGCCAGATACGCAGTATTTT. This gives the protein CASSPAGAGPDTQYF.

This clone was counted between two and nine times. The chain links TRBV7-2 to TRBJ2-3; 10 bases are shared with TRBD2. Trimming cost V 1 base and J 4 bases; bases outside gene matches: 5. CDR1 SGHTA and CDR2 FQGNSA come from the germline V gene. The CDR3 covers 16 residues. CDR3 nucleotides: TGTGCCAGCAGCTTAGGTTCTAGCGGGAGCCCAGATACGCAGTATTTT. It encodes CASSLGSSGSPDTQYF.

CDR3 protein: CASRSGTNFEQYF. Here the CDR3 DNA reads TGTGCCAGCAGATCAGGGACGAATTTTGAGCAGTACTTC. The V and J genes are TRBV5-4 and TRBJ2-7, with D tentatively TRBD1 or TRBD2 (5 bases each). The CDR3 contains 13 residues. V was shortened by 5 bases and J by 7 bases, with 16 bases between the two germline ends. CDR1 is SGHNT and CDR2 is YYREEE in the germline V gene (reference sequence).

This clone was seen more than once but under ten times. The chain is built from TRBV5-4 and TRBJ2-3; weak D call: TRBD2 (6 bases). Germline V CDR1 and CDR2: SGHNT, YYREEE (reference sequence). This CDR3 has 15 residues. Trimming stripped 3 bases from V and 2 bases from J, with 13 bases between. This chain's CDR3 is CASSSPSDLTDTQYF. Here the CDR3 DNA reads TGTGCCAGCAGCTCCCCTAGCGACCTCACAGATACGCAGTATTTT.

The chain recombines TRBV6-1 with TRBJ1-4; perhaps TRBD1 as D (6 bases). Germline values: CDR1 MNHNS, CDR2 SASEGT. Trimming removed 8 bases at V and 8 bases at J, with 18 bases between. The CDR3 runs 14 residues. In DNA form, the CDR3 reads TGTGCCAGCTCCGAAATGGGCAGGGGCGAAAAACTGTTTTTT. Protein product: CASSEMGRGEKLFF.

This chain joins TRBV18 and TRBJ1-2; 11 bases agree with TRBD1. Germline CDR1 is KGHSH and CDR2 is LQKENI. Trimming removed 6 bases from V and 4 bases from J; junction bases left unmatched: 4. CDR3 length: 14 residues. CDR3 in DNA: TGTGCCAGCTCGTATGGGACAGGGGGCTATGGCTACACCTTC. Protein sequence: CASSYGTGGYGYTF.

This chain links TRBV6-1 with TRBJ2-3; 7 positions match TRBD2. V trimming: 10 bases; J trimming: 9 bases; junction bases outside the gene matches: 13. This CDR3 is built from 13 residues. Germline values: CDR1 MNHNS, CDR2 SASEGT. CDR3 sequence (DNA): TGTGCCACCACTCCAACGGGGGGAACAACGCAGTATTTT. This sequence encodes CATTPTGGTTQYF.

This clone was seen only a few times. The chain has TRBV14 and TRBJ2-7; the D is unclear. Germline lookup yields CDR1 SGHDN and CDR2 FVKESK. V was pared by 2 bases and J by 5 bases, with 10 bases between. The CDR3 covers 13 residues. CDR3 in DNA: TGTGCCAGCAGCCAACTCAGGCGTAACGAGCAGTACTTC. Protein sequence: CASSQLRRNEQYF.

The chain uses TRBV19 and TRBJ2-1; D is tentatively TRBD1 or TRBD2 (5 bases each). Between the trimmed V and J ends, which lost 7 bases and 9 bases, there was a span of 19 bases. Germline CDR1 reads LNHDA; CDR2 reads SQIVND (reference sequence). CDR3 length: 14 residues. The CDR3: CASTPGAGVGEQFF. Written as DNA, the CDR3 is TGTGCCAGTACTCCCGGGGCGGGTGTTGGTGAGCAGTTCTTC.

The chain has TRBV11-2 and TRBJ2-3; D is uncertain. Germline V gene sequence: CDR1 SGHAT, CDR2 FQNNGV. V was cut by 1 base and J by 7 bases, with 3 bases left in between. The CDR3 has 11 amino acids. The CDR3 DNA reads TGTGCCAGCAGCTTAGGTTATACGCAGTATTTT. It translates to CASSLGYTQYF.

The genes are TRBV7-9 and TRBJ2-5; D is unclear. The germline V gene has CDR1 SEHNR and CDR2 FQNEAQ (reference sequence). This CDR3 has 16 amino acids. V lost 1 base and J 5 bases, leaving 17 bases between the germline ends. For the CDR3, the DNA is TGTGCCAGCAGCTTAGTGGTGGGTTACGAGGTCGAGACCCAGTACTTC. Amino acids: CASSLVVGYEVETQYF.

The sample holds one count of this clone. V is TRBV28 and J is TRBJ1-2; 9 bases map to TRBD1. Germline CDR1 MDHEN, CDR2 SYDVKM. Unmatched junction bases numbered 6, after V lost 5 bases and J lost 8 bases. This CDR3 contains 13 residues. CDR3 protein: CASSLQGAGGYTF. CDR3 nucleotides: TGTGCCAGCAGTCTACAGGGGGCTGGGGGCTACACCTTC.

This clone was counted a few times. J is TRBJ2-2 and V is TRBV7-9; TRBD2 matches 10 bases. Germline V gene lookup returns CDR1 SEHNR and CDR2 FQNEAQ (reference sequence). V was pared by 3 bases and J by 4 bases, with 14 bases of the junction left unmatched. This CDR3 has 19 residues. CDR3 nucleotide sequence: TGTGCCAGCAGCTTCCGGAGGAGCGGGAGGGGCGAAGGCACCGGGGAGCTGTTTTTT. It yields the protein CASSFRRSGRGEGTGELFF.

This clone appeared many times. The chain's CDR3 is CASSLKGNTGELFF. CDR3 sequence (DNA): TGTGCCAGCAGCTTAAAGGGGAACACCGGGGAGCTGTTTTTT. The rearrangement joins TRBV11-2 to TRBJ2-2; D gene uncertain. CDR1 is SGHAT, CDR2 FQNNGV, per germline. CDR3 length equals 14 residues. V shed 2 bases and J shed 1 base, with 5 bases lying between them.

The rearrangement uses TRBV5-8 and TRBJ2-7; weak D call: TRBD2 (5 bases). V lost 4 bases and J 2 bases, leaving 13 bases between the germline ends. The CDR3 spans 14 residues. Germline V gives CDR1 SGHTS, CDR2 YDEGEE. Here the CDR3 DNA reads TGTGCCAGCAGCCCGGGGATAACCACCTACGAGCAGTACTTC. Its protein is CASSPGITTYEQYF. The whole variable domain, remainder taken from reference TRBV5-8 and TRBJ2-7, is EAGVTQSPTHLIKTRGQQATLRCSPISGHTSVYWYQQALGLGLQFLLWYDEGEERNRGNFPPRFSGRQFPNYSSELNVNALELEDSALYLCASSPGITTYEQYFGPGTRLTVT.

This clone has a handful of counts. Other nucleotide sequences from this sample produce the same CDR3. J is TRBJ2-1 and V is TRBV7-2; D possibly corresponds to TRBD2 (6 bases). Trimming removed 5 bases from V and 5 bases from J, with 10 bases in between. The CDR3 runs to 13 residues. The V gene's germline CDR1 is SGHTA and CDR2 FQGNSA. CDR3 protein: CASSTQRDNEQFF. CDR3 nucleotide sequence: TGTGCCAGCAGCACACAGCGGGACAATGAGCAGTTCTTC.

This clone was detected only a few times. The chain recombines TRBV14 with TRBJ2-5; perhaps TRBD1 as D (6 bases). Judging by the DNA end, TRBJ2-7 fits better; the J call may be wrong. This CDR3 has 14 amino acids. Germline values: CDR1 SGHDN, CDR2 FVKESK. The CDR3 coding sequence is TGTGCCAGCAGCCTCTTCGGACAGTCTTACGAGCAGTACTTC. Its translation is CASSLFGQSYEQYF.